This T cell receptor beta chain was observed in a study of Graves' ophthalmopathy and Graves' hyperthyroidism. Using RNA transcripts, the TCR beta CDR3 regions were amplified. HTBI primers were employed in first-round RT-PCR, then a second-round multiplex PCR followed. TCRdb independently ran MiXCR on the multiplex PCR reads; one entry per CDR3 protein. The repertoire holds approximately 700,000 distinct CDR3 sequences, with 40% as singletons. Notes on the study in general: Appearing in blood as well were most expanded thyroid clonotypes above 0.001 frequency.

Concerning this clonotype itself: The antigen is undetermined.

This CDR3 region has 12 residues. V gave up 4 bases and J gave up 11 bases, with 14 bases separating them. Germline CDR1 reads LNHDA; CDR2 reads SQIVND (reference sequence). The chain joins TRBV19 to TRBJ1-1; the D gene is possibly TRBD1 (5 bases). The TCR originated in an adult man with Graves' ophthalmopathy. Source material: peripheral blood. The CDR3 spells CASSTSTGTAFF. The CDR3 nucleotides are TGTGCCAGTAGTACTTCAACAGGAACGGCTTTCTTT.